This is a list of T cell receptor beta chains from one sample in a study of response to subunit inactivated influenza vaccine. From the RT-PCR reads, TCRdb called clonotypes with MiXCR, one entry per CDR3 protein. Here the sample spans around 530,000 distinct CDR3 sequences, about an eighth being singletons. Specimen: PBMCs from blood, collected on the day of vaccination. The receptors originated from a man over 45 who received an inactivated influenza vaccine. The CDR3 runs from the conserved cysteine through the conserved F or W. A D gene is named only where the DNA matches it firmly. Clone sizes are given selectively: once, few, many, or a class where the clone is expanded.

clone_size,d_call,j_call,v_call,cdr3_nt,cdr3_aa
many,-,TRBJ1-2,TRBV4-3,TGCGCCAGCAGCAACCCCGGGGGATATGGCTACACCTTC,CASSNPGGYGYTF
few,-,TRBJ2-7,TRBV29-1,TGCAGCGCGAGGGCGGGATACGAGCAGTACTTC,CSARAGYEQYF
few,-,TRBJ2-1,TRBV5-4,TGTGCCAGCAGCCCTTCAACAAATGAGCAGTTCTTC,CASSPSTNEQFF
-,TRBD2,TRBJ2-1,TRBV15,TGTGCCACCAGCAGAGACAGCGGGGGGTTCGATGAGCAGTTCTTC,CATSRDSGGFDEQFF
-,-,TRBJ1-6,TRBV20-1,TGCAGTGCTAGAGATCTTCATCAGAGCTCTAATTCACCCCTCCACTTT,CSARDLHQSSNSPLHF
-,-,TRBJ2-7,TRBV5-1,TGCGCCAGCAGCCCAAAACAGGGTGCCTACGAGCAGTACTTC,CASSPKQGAYEQYF
few,-,TRBJ2-1,TRBV7-2,TGTGCCAGCAGCTTAGCGACTATCACCACGAACAATGAGCAGTTCTTC,CASSLATITTNNEQFF
few,-,TRBJ1-5,TRBV2,TGTGCCAGCAGCGGGGGGCTCGGCCAGCCCCAGCATTTT,CASSGGLGQPQHF
many,-,TRBJ2-3,TRBV12-3/TRBV12-4,TGTGCCAGCAGTTTAAGTGGGACCAGCACAGATACGCAGTATTTT,CASSLSGTSTDTQYF
-,TRBD1,TRBJ2-6,TRBV9,TGTGCCAGCAGCCCCAGGGACAGTTCATCCTCTGGGGCCAACGTCCTGACTTTC,CASSPRDSSSSGANVLTF
-,-,TRBJ2-2,TRBV20-1,TGCAGTGCTTATCCAGCTAACGCGAACACCGGGGAGCTGTTTTTT,CSAYPANANTGELFF
few,TRBD2,TRBJ2-5,TRBV5-6,TGTGCCAGCAGCCCGACTAGCGGGCTCCAAGAGACCCAGTACTTC,CASSPTSGLQETQYF
-,-,TRBJ2-3,TRBV7-9,TGTGCCAGCAGCTTGGCCAGCGGAGCTCGGGATACGCAGTATTTT,CASSLASGARDTQYF
-,-,TRBJ1-4,TRBV29-1,TGCAGCGTAGGGCGGGATGAGAAACTGTTTTTT,CSVGRDEKLFF
few,TRBD2,TRBJ2-5,TRBV25-1,TGTGCCAGCAGTCAAAGGACTAGCGGGAGGGCCTATGAGACCCAGTACTTC,CASSQRTSGRAYETQYF
few,-,TRBJ1-1,TRBV12-3/TRBV12-4,TGTGCCAGCAGCCGACTCGCCGAAGCTTTCTTT,CASSRLAEAFF
-,-,TRBJ2-5,TRBV7-8,TGTGCCAGCAGCAAGGACAGACAAGAGACCCAGTACTTC,CASSKDRQETQYF
few,TRBD2,TRBJ2-1,TRBV20-1,TGCAGTGCTAGAGATCATAGCGGGAGCTCCTACAATGAGCAGTTCTTC,CSARDHSGSSYNEQFF
few,TRBD2,TRBJ2-5,TRBV5-5,TGTGCCAGCAGCCCTGGGAGCGGGGGCCACCAAGAGACCCAGTACTTC,CASSPGSGGHQETQYF
-,-,TRBJ2-1,TRBV14,TGTGCCAGCAGCCGATCGGGCAGGGGAGCCTACAATGAGCAGTTCTTC,CASSRSGRGAYNEQFF
few,TRBD1,TRBJ1-2,TRBV30,TGTGCCTGGAGGTCCGCAGGGGGCCATGGCTACACCTTC,CAWRSAGGHGYTF
few,TRBD1,TRBJ2-1,TRBV25-1,TGTGCCAGCAGGGAAACGGGGACAGGGGCCAATGAGCAGTTCTTC,CASRETGTGANEQFF
-,TRBD2,TRBJ2-1,TRBV20-1,TGCAGTGCCCCTCAACACCTACTAGCGACCTACAGCGATGAGCAGTTCTTC,CSAPQHLLATYSDEQFF
few,-,TRBJ2-2,TRBV21-1,TGTGCCAGCAGCAAAGGGGGCGGGGCGCGAACCGGGGAGCTGTTTTTT,CASSKGGGARTGELFF
few,TRBD1,TRBJ2-7,TRBV25-1,TGTGCCAGCAGTGAATATTGGGTTGGTAGGACAGGGCGCCACGAGCAGTACTTC,CASSEYWVGRTGRHEQYF
few,-,TRBJ2-3,TRBV29-1,TGCAGCGTTTGTATCGGGGGAACAGATACGCAGTATTTT,CSVCIGGTDTQYF
-,TRBD1,TRBJ2-1,TRBV6-6,TGTGCCAGCAGAAATGGACAGGCCTTCGAGCAGTTCTTC,CASRNGQAFEQFF
many,-,TRBJ1-1,TRBV12-3/TRBV12-4,TGTGCCAGCAGGGTAGGCACTGAAGCTTTCTTT,CASRVGTEAFF
many,TRBD1,TRBJ1-1,TRBV28,TGTGCCAGCAGTTCTCCGACAGGGTTGAACACTGAAGCTTTCTTT,CASSSPTGLNTEAFF
-,-,TRBJ2-7,TRBV20-1,TGCAGTGCTAGAGATCCGGGGCCAGAGGGGAAGCGCGAGCAGTACTTC,CSARDPGPEGKREQYF
-,-,TRBJ1-2,TRBV12-3/TRBV12-4,TGTGCCAGCAGTTCCCAGTATCGGACGGGGCACTATGGCTACACCTTC,CASSSQYRTGHYGYTF
few,-,TRBJ2-5,TRBV28,TGTGCCACCTTAGGGTCCCAAGAGACCCAGTACTTC,CATLGSQETQYF
once,TRBD2,TRBJ2-1,TRBV6-2/TRBV6-3,TGTGCCAGCAGTTCCGTTGGACTAGCGGGAAGCTCTGGGGAGCAGTTCTTC,CASSSVGLAGSSGEQFF
few,-,TRBJ2-3,TRBV5-1,TGCGCCAGCAGCTTGGGATCACACGGAAGGGATACGCAGTATTTT,CASSLGSHGRDTQYF
few,TRBD1,TRBJ2-7,TRBV7-2,TGTGCCAGCAGCCCGGACAGGGTGAACGAGCAGTACTTC,CASSPDRVNEQYF
-,TRBD2,TRBJ2-1,TRBV27,TGTGCCAGCAGTAGTCGACTAGCGGGGGACAATGAGCAGTTCTTC,CASSSRLAGDNEQFF
-,TRBD1,TRBJ2-7,TRBV28,TGTGCCAGCAGTTCTTTCTCCATTACCGGGACAGGGGCCTCCTACGAGCAGTACTTC,CASSSFSITGTGASYEQYF
few,TRBD1,TRBJ2-3,TRBV11-2,TGTGCCAGCAGCTCCCCACCCGAACAGGGGTTCAGCACAGATACGCAGTATTTT,CASSSPPEQGFSTDTQYF
-,-,TRBJ2-5,TRBV10-3,TGTGCCATCAGTGCGTCTCTGGGGGTTGAAGAGACCCAGTACTTC,CAISASLGVEETQYF
-,TRBD2,TRBJ2-3,TRBV12-3/TRBV12-4,TGTACCAGCAGTTTTAGTAAACTAGCGGGGGGCCTGGGTACAGATACGCAGTATTTT,CTSSFSKLAGGLGTDTQYF
few,-,TRBJ2-2,TRBV28,TGTGCCAGCAGCCTGGACTCCTCCCGAACCGGGGAGCTGTTTTTT,CASSLDSSRTGELFF